The 22 T cell receptor beta chains reported below all come from one sample, sequenced in a study of cytotoxic CD8 clonotypes in ibrutinib-treated CLL. Sequencing was performed with immunoSEQ multiplex PCR; in TCRdb, only in-frame clones are kept and a portion is missing. The data show hundreds of thousands of clones, over 60% seen once. The sample was PBMCs, taken after 36 months of ibrutinib treatment. The receptors shown here come from a human donor with chronic lymphocytic leukemia.

This clone has a single count. The rearrangement uses TRBV5-1 and TRBJ2-7; perhaps D is TRBD1 or TRBD2 (5 bases each). The CDR3 sequence is 15 residues long. The germline gives CDR1 SGHRS, CDR2 YFSETQ. The V gene lost 4 bases and the J gene lost 0 bases, with 14 bases spanning the gap. CDR3 amino acids: CASSPQGGSSYEQYF. The CDR3, as DNA: TGCGCCAGCAGCCCGCAGGGCGGGTCCTCCTACGAGCAGTACTTC.

This chain joins TRBV9 and TRBJ2-3, with D possibly matching TRBD2 (5 bases). The CDR3 consists of 15 residues. V was cut by 0 bases and J by 2 bases, with 10 bases left in between. Germline assignment: CDR1 SGDLS and CDR2 YYNGEE. CDR3 DNA: TGTGCCAGCAGCGTAGGAGGTGGACTCACAGATACGCAGTATTTT. It encodes CASSVGGGLTDTQYF.

The count of this clone is one. V is TRBV5-4 and J is TRBJ2-5; no clear D gene. The CDR3 has 16 residues. Trimming pared 0 bases from V and 3 bases from J, leaving 15 bases between. Germline CDR1 is SGHNT and CDR2 is YYREEE (reference sequence). As DNA, the CDR3 is TGTGCCAGCAGCTTGGCCGGACCGAAACCCGAAGAGACCCAGTACTTC. It specifies CASSLAGPKPEETQYF.

Only a few counts were recorded for this clone. The chain has TRBV6-5 and TRBJ2-2; D may be TRBD1 (6 bases). Trimming stripped 0 bases from V and 5 bases from J, with 13 bases between. The germline V gene encodes CDR1 MNHEY and CDR2 SVGAGI. The CDR3 contains 16 residues. This chain's CDR3 is CASSYSRLRGTGELFF. For the CDR3, the DNA is TGTGCCAGCAGTTACTCGAGGTTGAGGGGGACCGGGGAGCTGTTTTTT.

The sample holds a few counts of this clone. The chain links TRBV11-3 to TRBJ2-7; D gene ambiguous. Trimming took off 0 bases at V and 3 bases at J, with 3 bases between the two ends. Germline lookup yields CDR1 SGHNT and CDR2 YENEEA. The CDR3 length is 12 residues. This CDR3 reads CASSLDSYEQYF. The CDR3 region has the DNA TGTGCCAGCAGCTTAGACAGCTACGAGCAGTACTTC.

The J gene is TRBJ2-3, the V gene TRBV10-1; possible D gene TRBD2, 6 bases. CDR3 length: 14 residues. V was pared by 3 bases and J by 2 bases, with 9 bases between. The V gene's germline CDR1 is WNHNN and CDR2 SYGVQD (reference sequence). The CDR3 sequence: CASSDAGLTDTQYF. Written as DNA, the CDR3 is TGCGCCAGCAGTGATGCGGGGCTCACAGATACGCAGTATTTT.

This chain uses TRBV29-1 with TRBJ1-4, with D uncertain. CDR1 and CDR2 (germline): SQVTM, ANQGSEA. Trimming removed 5 bases from V and 3 bases from J, with 10 bases in between. This CDR3 contains 13 residues. The CDR3 sequence is CSVFTGANEKLFF. For the CDR3, the DNA is TGCAGCGTTTTTACCGGAGCTAATGAAAAACTGTTTTTT.

The DNA for the CDR3 is TGTGCCAGCAGCGTGGCGGTAGCTAACTATGGCTACACCTTC. Its translation is CASSVAVANYGYTF. The gene calls are TRBV9 and TRBJ1-2, with D unresolved. Germline lookup yields CDR1 SGDLS and CDR2 YYNGEE. Trimming took off 2 bases at V and 0 bases at J, with 8 bases between the two ends. CDR3 length: 14 amino acids.

This clone occurred a few times. The rearrangement uses TRBV7-9 and TRBJ2-2, with 7 nucleotides matching TRBD1. CDR3 length equals 15 residues. With 6 bases clipped from V and 3 bases from J, the junction kept 7 bases outside the gene matches. Germline V gives CDR1 SEHNR, CDR2 FQNEAQ (reference sequence). CDR3 loop: CASRLNRGDTGELFF. CDR3 coding DNA: TGTGCCAGCAGATTGAACAGGGGTGACACCGGGGAGCTGTTTTTT.

This clone was seen at least ten times. V and J are TRBV29-1 and TRBJ1-2; TRBD1 matches 7 bases. The V and J ends lost 6 bases and 9 bases, in that order; junction bases with no gene match: 7. CDR1 is SQVTM, CDR2 ANQGSEA, per germline. This CDR3 comprises 11 residues. The CDR3, as DNA: TGCAGCGTCACGACAGGGTCGAGCTACACCTTC. Its translation is CSVTTGSSYTF.

This sequence joins TRBV6-5 and TRBJ2-3; the D call may be TRBD1 or TRBD2 (5 bases each). From germline, CDR1 is MNHEY and CDR2 SVGAGI. The CDR3 is made up of 13 amino acids. V was pared by 2 bases and J by 11 bases, with 14 bases between. CDR3 sequence (DNA): TGTGCCAGCAGTTACGGGGGACGGTTTAAGCAGTATTTT. Translating gives CASSYGGRFKQYF.

V usage is TRBV7-9 and J usage is TRBJ2-1; no definite D call. This CDR3 comprises 13 residues. Trimming shortened V by 7 bases and J by 4 bases, and 11 bases separated the two germline ends. Germline values: CDR1 SEHNR, CDR2 FQNEAQ (reference sequence). DNA for the CDR3: TGTGCCAGCATTGACCCAGGATACAATGAGCAGTTCTTC. It codes for CASIDPGYNEQFF.

The chain is built from TRBV5-1 and TRBJ2-7; unclear D gene. The CDR3 covers 14 residues. CDR1 is SGHRS and CDR2 is YFSETQ in the germline V gene. V lost 0 bases and J 5 bases, leaving 12 bases between the germline ends. This CDR3 reads CASSLGQVSDEQYF. The CDR3 region has the DNA TGCGCCAGCAGCTTGGGCCAGGTCTCGGACGAGCAGTACTTC.

J is TRBJ1-1 and V is TRBV29-1; TRBD1 aligns across 11 bases. The V and J ends lost 6 bases and 6 bases, in that order; junction bases with no gene match: 12. The CDR3 is 15 residues long. Germline V gives CDR1 SQVTM, CDR2 ANQGSEA. CDR3 in DNA: TGCAGCGTAGGGTTTTACGGGACAGGGGGGCCTGAAGCTTTCTTT. Amino acid sequence: CSVGFYGTGGPEAFF.

This chain connects TRBV6-1 to TRBJ1-4, with 7 bases matching TRBD1. Trimming cost V 4 bases and J 7 bases; bases outside gene matches: 9. Germline values: CDR1 MNHNS, CDR2 SASEGT. CDR3 length: 15 amino acids. CDR3 nucleotides: TGTGCCAGCAGTGCCCAGGAGGGGGCTCGTGAAAAACTGTTTTTT. As protein: CASSAQEGAREKLFF.

This chain connects TRBV13 to TRBJ2-1, with D perhaps matching TRBD2 (6 bases). The CDR3 is made up of 19 amino acids. Germline V gives CDR1 PRHDT, CDR2 FYEKMQ (reference sequence). Trimming took off 1 base at V and 4 bases at J, with 23 bases between the two ends. The CDR3 region has the DNA TGTGCCAGCAGCTTAGCCGGAGATGACCGGGAGAACTGGTACAATGAGCAGTTCTTC. This translates into CASSLAGDDRENWYNEQFF. The variable domain in full, with the rest retrieved from reference TRBV13 and TRBJ2-1, is AAGVIQSPRHLIKEKRETATLKCYPIPRHDTVYWYQQGPGQDPQFLISFYEKMQSDKGSIPDRFSAQQFSDYHSELNMSSLELGDSALYFCASSLAGDDRENWYNEQFFGPGTRLTVL.

This clone was picked up a small number of times. V is TRBV7-2 and J is TRBJ2-7; D perhaps matches TRBD1 (5 bases). Trimming removed 5 bases from V and 4 bases from J, with 15 bases in between. The germline V gene has CDR1 SGHTA and CDR2 FQGNSA. The CDR3 is 14 residues long. The CDR3 loop is CASSPMAGNYEQYF. The CDR3 DNA sequence: TGTGCCAGCAGCCCCATGGCAGGGAATTACGAGCAGTACTTC.

V and J are TRBV7-9 and TRBJ1-2, with TRBD1 as a possible D gene (6 bases). The germline gives CDR1 SEHNR, CDR2 FQNEAQ (reference sequence). The CDR3 totals 17 residues. The V end lost 5 bases, the J end lost 0 bases, and 19 bases lay between the germline ends. The CDR3 is CASSPSTGARTNYGYTF. The CDR3, as DNA: TGTGCCAGCAGCCCTTCGACAGGCGCCCGCACTAACTATGGCTACACCTTC.

This chain connects TRBV29-1 to TRBJ1-1, with 7 positions matching TRBD1. Germline CDR1 and CDR2: SQVTM and ANQGSEA. After removal of 1 base from V and 1 base from J, the junction contained 3 bases not matched to a gene. The CDR3 consists of 14 residues. CDR3: CSVEGRDRNTEAFF. The CDR3 DNA reads as TGCAGCGTTGAAGGCAGGGACAGGAACACTGAAGCTTTCTTT.

The chain has TRBV18 and TRBJ2-1, with 14 positions matching TRBD2. The length of the CDR3 is 19 residues. V shed 0 bases, J shed 7 bases, and the junction held 11 bases outside the gene matches. Germline-derived CDR1 and CDR2 are KGHSH and LQKENI. CDR3 nucleotide sequence: TGTGCCAGCTCACCACCTAAAAACGGACTAGCGGGGGGCAAAAATGAGCAGTTCTTC. Protein sequence: CASSPPKNGLAGGKNEQFF.

The V and J genes are TRBV6-1 and TRBJ2-7; 7 nucleotides match TRBD1. This CDR3 is built from 14 residues. V dropped 5 bases and J dropped 4; count of bases not matched to a gene: 8. Germline assignment: CDR1 MNHNS and CDR2 SASEGT. The CDR3, as DNA: TGTGCCAGCAGTTCCCAAGGGGGCGGGTACGAGCAGTACTTC. This codes for CASSSQGGGYEQYF.

This sequence joins TRBV5-1 and TRBJ2-3, with TRBD1 matching 8 bases. This CDR3 region has 17 residues. CDR1 and CDR2 from the germline V gene are SGHRS and YFSETQ. V was clipped by 4 bases and J by 5 bases; unmatched bases: 15. The CDR3: CASSRQTQGQGGDTQYF. CDR3 nucleotides: TGCGCCAGCAGCCGACAAACTCAAGGACAGGGAGGAGATACGCAGTATTTT.